This paragraph covers one T cell receptor beta chain sequence. CD45RO negativity and positive selection for CCR7 defined naive CD8 cells, a population that excluded terminally differentiated effector memory CD45RA+ cells. This entry is derived from a study of shared clonotypes between healthy human individuals. Using immunoSEQ multiplex PCR, the repertoire was profiled, and TCRdb retains in-frame clones only, with some absent. Here the sample spans around 2,000,000 clones, about 92% being singletons. This CDR3 spans 17 amino acids. The V gene's germline CDR1 is LNHNV and CDR2 YYDKDF (reference sequence). Trimming took 0 bases from V and 3 from J, leaving 18 bases between them.

The receptor's source is a man younger than 30 in good health. Some clones in this sample may be carry-over from other donors' samples. The material sequenced was naive CD8+ T cells from PBMCs. The gene calls are TRBV15 and TRBJ2-7; D possibly corresponds to TRBD1 (5 bases). CDR3: CATSREAVAQGYYEQYF. CDR3 in DNA: TGTGCCACCAGCAGAGAGGCTGTGGCCCAGGGTTACTACGAGCAGTACTTC.